A single sample gave rise to the 30 T cell receptor beta chains below, sequenced in a study of cytomegalovirus exposure and HLA in healthy donors. The PCR had 60 Vbeta and 13 Jbeta primers. TCRdb's copy holds only in-frame clones and misses some; the assay was immunoSEQ multiplex PCR. The repertoire holds 150,000 or so clones, with 75% to 80% as singletons. Source material: PBMCs. The receptors shown here come from a male donor in good health and CMV-seronegative.

In its sample, this clone was seen once. The chain combines TRBV28 with TRBJ2-7; 9 nucleotides line up with TRBD1. The V and J ends lost 7 bases and 3 bases, in that order; junction bases with no gene match: 10. Germline CDR1 and CDR2: MDHEN and SYDVKM. The length of the CDR3 is 15 residues. CDR3 amino acids: CASTPQLDRGYEQYF. The CDR3 DNA follows: TGTGCCAGCACCCCACAGCTGGACAGGGGCTACGAGCAGTACTTC.

The chain links TRBV11-3 to TRBJ2-7; TRBD1 aligns across 11 bases. The germline CDR1 and CDR2 sequences are SGHNT and YENEEA. V was clipped by 5 bases and J by 4 bases; unmatched bases: 19. This CDR3 has 19 residues. CDR3 sequence reads: CASSARWTGGSSGPYEQYF. The CDR3 DNA is TGTGCCAGCAGCGCTAGGTGGACAGGGGGCTCGAGCGGACCTTACGAGCAGTACTTC.

V is TRBV7-9 and J is TRBJ2-1; TRBD2 might be the D (5 bases). Germline CDR1 reads SEHNR; CDR2 reads FQNEAQ (reference sequence). V was trimmed by 5 bases and J by 6 bases, leaving 11 bases between them. The CDR3 runs to 13 residues. The chain's CDR3 is CASSESSSNEQFF. CDR3 nucleotides: TGTGCCAGCAGCGAATCTAGCAGCAATGAGCAGTTCTTC.

The chain couples TRBV15 to TRBJ1-5; D gene unclear. Trimming stripped 0 bases from V and 4 bases from J, with 4 bases between. CDR3 size: 13 residues. Germline loops: CDR1 LNHNV, CDR2 YYDKDF (reference sequence). The CDR3 DNA reads TGTGCCACCAGCAGAGACTTAAATCAGCCCCAGCATTTT. Its protein is CATSRDLNQPQHF. Complete variable domain (other parts from reference TRBV15 and TRBJ1-5): DAMVIQNPRYQVTQFGKPVTLSCSQTLNHNVMYWYQQKSSQAPKLLFHYYDKDFNNEADTPDNFQSRRPNTSFCFLDIRSPGLGDTAMYLCATSRDLNQPQHFGDGTRLSIL.

The chain employs TRBV29-1 and TRBJ1-4; the match to TRBD1 covers 8 bases. There are 15 residues in the CDR3. Looked up from germline, CDR1 is SQVTM and CDR2 is ANQGSEA. V dropped 4 bases and J dropped 0; count of bases not matched to a gene: 4. CDR3 sequence reads: CSVGGGQATNEKLFF. CDR3 sequence (DNA): TGCAGCGTTGGAGGGGGACAGGCAACTAATGAAAAACTGTTTTTT.

The CDR3 DNA is TGTGCCAGTAGGGGACAGGGGGAAGGAGAGACCCAGTACTTC. Translation gives CASRGQGEGETQYF. This chain connects TRBV19 to TRBJ2-5, with 11 bases fitting TRBD1. V shed 6 bases and J 4 bases; nucleotides not matched to a gene: 4. CDR1 is LNHDA, CDR2 SQIVND, per germline (reference sequence). CDR3 length equals 14 residues.

This chain joins TRBV27 and TRBJ1-2, with TRBD1 matching 8 bases. Per the germline V gene, CDR1 is MNHEY and CDR2 is SMNVEV (reference sequence). The ends lost 6 bases at V and 6 bases at J; junction bases unmatched: 3. The CDR3 contains 12 residues. CDR3 bases: TGTGCCAGCAGCGACAGGGGTAATGGCTACACCTTC. Translated, it gives CASSDRGNGYTF.

The rearrangement uses TRBV9 and TRBJ1-4; D not certain. Trimming left V 3 bases short and J 7 bases short, with 16 bases between. The CDR3 covers 15 residues. Germline CDR1 and CDR2: SGDLS and YYNGEE. DNA of the CDR3: TGTGCCAGCAGCGGAGGCCTGGAGGGTTCTGAAAAACTGTTTTTT. Encoded protein: CASSGGLEGSEKLFF.

The J gene is TRBJ2-7, the V gene TRBV11-3; D possibly corresponds to TRBD1 (5 bases). The CDR3 is made up of 15 amino acids. V lost 3 bases to trimming and J lost 0 bases, with 12 bases between them. CDR1 is SGHNT and CDR2 is YENEEA in the germline V gene. The CDR3 here is CASSFGRASSYEQYF. The CDR3 DNA reads as TGTGCCAGCAGCTTCGGCAGGGCAAGCTCCTACGAGCAGTACTTC.

V gene TRBV4-2 combines with J gene TRBJ2-1; the D gene is possibly TRBD2 (7 bases). Trimming pared 3 bases from V and 7 bases from J, leaving 16 bases between. CDR3 length equals 15 residues. CDR1 is LGHNA and CDR2 is YNFKEQ in the germline V gene. As DNA, the CDR3 is TGTGCCAGCAGCCATCCGGGGGGCTCTAGGAATGAGCAGTTCTTC. Translated, it gives CASSHPGGSRNEQFF.

This clone was counted a few times. The V gene is TRBV18, the J gene TRBJ2-1; TRBD2 aligns across 13 bases. The length of the CDR3 is 15 residues. Per germline, CDR1 KGHSH and CDR2 LQKENI. V shed 0 bases, J shed 7 bases, and the junction held 0 bases outside the gene matches. CDR3 sequence (DNA): TGTGCCAGCTCACCACCGGGACTAGCGGGGAATGAGCAGTTCTTC. Its translation: CASSPPGLAGNEQFF.

This clone was observed a single time. The V gene is TRBV7-9, the J gene TRBJ2-7, with unresolved D. The CDR3 has 14 amino acids. V was cut by 1 base and J by 0 bases, with 7 bases left in between. Germline CDR1 reads SEHNR; CDR2 reads FQNEAQ (reference sequence). In DNA, the CDR3 is TGTGCCAGCAGCTTAGAACTCGTCTCCTACGAGCAGTACTTC. Translated: CASSLELVSYEQYF.

This chain joins TRBV9 and TRBJ2-7, with TRBD1 matching over 8 bases. Trimming cost V 6 bases and J 8 bases; bases outside gene matches: 13. The CDR3 is made up of 14 amino acids. Per germline, CDR1 SGDLS and CDR2 YYNGEE. CDR3 DNA: TGTGCCAGCAACCCCACAGGGGGACAATACAAGCAGTACTTC. It specifies CASNPTGGQYKQYF.

V is TRBV19 and J is TRBJ1-1; 8 bases align to TRBD1. The CDR3 is 16 residues long. The V gene end was trimmed by 3 bases and the J gene end by 2 bases; junction bases not matched to a gene: 8. Germline V gives CDR1 LNHDA, CDR2 SQIVND (reference sequence). In DNA, the CDR3 is TGTGCCAGTAGTATGCATCAGACAGGGGCAAACACTGAAGCTTTCTTT. Translated, it gives CASSMHQTGANTEAFF. The full variable domain, in which reference TRBV19 and TRBJ1-1 provide the parts outside the CDR3, is DGGITQSPKYLFRKEGQNVTLSCEQNLNHDAMYWYRQDPGQGLRLIYYSQIVNDFQKGDIAEGYSVSREKKESFPLTVTSAQKNPTAFYLCASSMHQTGANTEAFFGQGTRLTVV.

The chain is built from TRBV5-6 and TRBJ1-2; D not resolved. The V gene lost 0 bases and the J gene lost 2 bases, with 2 bases spanning the gap. Germline-derived CDR1 and CDR2 are SGHDT and YYEEEE. The CDR3 length is 12 residues. CDR3 loop: CASSLVNYGYTF. The CDR3 DNA reads as TGTGCCAGCAGCTTGGTAAACTATGGCTACACCTTC.

The chain links TRBV6-6 to TRBJ2-7; 8 bases fit TRBD2. The ends lost 2 bases at V and 2 bases at J; junction bases unmatched: 5. Germline CDR1 reads MNHNY; CDR2 reads SVGAGI (reference sequence). This CDR3 has 15 residues. The CDR3 sequence is CASSYGSGGAYEQYF. The CDR3 nucleotides read TGTGCCAGCAGTTACGGGAGCGGGGGAGCCTACGAGCAGTACTTC.

The chain employs TRBV4-1 and TRBJ2-7; D perhaps matches TRBD2 (6 bases). This CDR3 contains 18 residues. Trimming took off 2 bases at V and 5 bases at J, with 25 bases between the two ends. Germline loops: CDR1 MGHRA, CDR2 YSYEKL. This chain's CDR3 is CASSQREDRRAQDHEQYF. The CDR3 coding sequence is TGCGCCAGCAGCCAACGGGAAGACCGGAGGGCACAAGACCACGAGCAGTACTTC.

The chain uses TRBV7-8 and TRBJ1-5, with 9 bases aligning to TRBD1. This CDR3 has 15 residues. CDR1 is SGHVS, CDR2 FQNEAQ, per germline. The V and J ends lost 1 base and 7 bases, in that order; junction bases with no gene match: 5. CDR3 bases: TGTGCCAGCAGCTTAGACAGGGGGCGCGTCCAGCCCCAGCATTTT. Protein product: CASSLDRGRVQPQHF.

The gene calls are TRBV21-1 and TRBJ2-1; TRBD2 is the table's D call and was not checked against the DNA. TRBV21-1 constitutes a pseudogene. The CDR3 is made up of 11 amino acids. CDR3 DNA: TGTGCCAGCAGCCTTTACAATGAGCAGTTCTTC. Translated: CASSLYNEQFF.

The chain joins TRBV15 to TRBJ1-2, with 7 bases identical to TRBD1. The CDR3 runs 13 residues. Germline lookup yields CDR1 LNHNV and CDR2 YYDKDF (reference sequence). The V segment lost 5 bases and the J segment 4 bases; nucleotides outside the gene matches: 4. The CDR3 bases are TGTGCCACCAGCGTCCGGGACAGCTATGGCTACACCTTC. It specifies CATSVRDSYGYTF.

The rearrangement joins TRBV6-5 to TRBJ1-1; the D gene is possibly TRBD1 (6 bases). V was trimmed by 4 bases and J by 0 bases, leaving 15 bases between them. The CDR3 loop spans 16 amino acids. Germline V gene data show CDR1 as MNHEY and CDR2 as SVGAGI. The CDR3 sequence: CASSSGQIPMNTEAFF. CDR3 DNA: TGTGCCAGCAGTTCCGGACAGATCCCAATGAACACTGAAGCTTTCTTT.

The J gene is TRBJ2-3, the V gene TRBV5-4; 11 bases align to TRBD1. CDR3 length: 18 residues. CDR1 and CDR2 from the germline V gene are SGHNT and YYREEE (reference sequence). J lost 1 base, V lost 0 bases, and 7 bases had no gene match. In DNA, the CDR3 is TGTGCCAGCAGCTTGGGTGGCGGGGGACAGGGGGGCACAGATACGCAGTATTTT. Its protein product is CASSLGGGGQGGTDTQYF.

This chain connects TRBV2 to TRBJ1-5; D possibly corresponds to TRBD1 (6 bases). From germline, CDR1 is SNHLY and CDR2 FYNNEI. The CDR3 covers 14 residues. V was pared by 7 bases and J by 7 bases, with 17 bases between. As DNA, the CDR3 is TGTGCCAGCAATGGCAGGGGATTGGTACAGCCCCAGCATTTT. This gives the protein CASNGRGLVQPQHF.

This clone was observed once. The rearrangement links TRBV14 to TRBJ1-2, with TRBD1 matching over 9 bases. Trimming took 5 bases from V and 4 from J; bases not matched to a gene: 8. The CDR3 length is 15 residues. Germline V gene sequence: CDR1 SGHDN, CDR2 FVKESK. The chain's CDR3 is CASSKGTGIVYGYTF. In DNA, the CDR3 is TGTGCCAGCAGCAAGGGGACAGGGATCGTCTATGGCTACACCTTC.

The chain carries TRBV6-5 and TRBJ2-1; D is perhaps TRBD2 (6 bases). The CDR3 runs 15 residues. With 2 bases removed from V and 2 bases from J, the gap between germline ends came to 10 bases. The germline CDR1 and CDR2 sequences are MNHEY and SVGAGI. CDR3 protein: CASSYRRGTYNEQFF. CDR3 DNA sequence: TGTGCCAGCAGTTACAGGAGGGGAACCTACAATGAGCAGTTCTTC.

This clone came up a few times. This rearrangement joins TRBV7-2 to TRBJ2-7; 7 nucleotides line up with TRBD2. Germline assignment: CDR1 SGHTA and CDR2 FQGNSA. The CDR3 has 15 residues. Trimming removed 4 bases from V and 3 bases from J; junction bases left unmatched: 9. The CDR3 loop reads CASSSQAGLNYEQYF. In nucleotides, the CDR3 is TGTGCCAGCAGCTCCCAAGCGGGACTTAACTACGAGCAGTACTTC.

The rearrangement links TRBV19 to TRBJ2-7, with TRBD2 matching over 7 bases. CDR1 is LNHDA and CDR2 is SQIVND in the germline V gene (reference sequence). V was pared by 4 bases and J by 3 bases, with 9 bases of the junction left unmatched. The CDR3 length is 15 residues. The CDR3 nucleotides read TGTGCCAGTAGTACGATAGCGGCGGGGGACTACGAGCAGTACTTC. Translation: CASSTIAAGDYEQYF.

The V and J genes are TRBV6-5 and TRBJ2-5; D may be TRBD2 (6 bases). The CDR3 is made up of 14 amino acids. The germline V gene encodes CDR1 MNHEY and CDR2 SVGAGI. Trimming cost V 7 bases and J 7 bases, with 19 bases left between them. As DNA, the CDR3 is TGTGCCAGCAAGAGCAGCGCGGGATTGCGGACCCAGTACTTC. It encodes CASKSSAGLRTQYF.

This clone has a single count. This rearrangement joins TRBV19 to TRBJ1-5, with 8 bases lining up with TRBD1. The CDR3 has 19 residues. CDR1 and CDR2 (germline): LNHDA, SQIVND (reference sequence). V was pared by 5 bases and J by 1 base, with 16 bases of the junction left unmatched. CDR3 sequence: CASSARAGGAVGSNQPQHF. CDR3 nucleotide sequence: TGTGCCAGTAGTGCTCGGGCAGGGGGCGCGGTCGGAAGCAATCAGCCCCAGCATTTT. The variable domain in full, with the rest retrieved from reference TRBV19 and TRBJ1-5, is DGGITQSPKYLFRKEGQNVTLSCEQNLNHDAMYWYRQDPGQGLRLIYYSQIVNDFQKGDIAEGYSVSREKKESFPLTVTSAQKNPTAFYLCASSARAGGAVGSNQPQHFGDGTRLSIL.

This clone was found a few times. The genes are TRBV29-1 and TRBJ1-4, with D unclear. CDR1 is SQVTM, CDR2 ANQGSEA, per germline. With 4 bases removed from V and 8 bases from J, the gap between germline ends came to 11 bases. CDR3 length: 12 residues. CDR3 bases: TGCAGCGTTGCTGGAGAGGGAGAAAAACTGTTTTTT. It is translated as CSVAGEGEKLFF.